This T cell receptor (beta chain) is drawn from a study of graft-versus-host responses after intestinal transplantation. Trimming took 1 base from V and 0 from J, leaving 8 bases between them. The CDR3 length is 15 residues. Germline loops: CDR1 SGHDT, CDR2 YYEEEE. Clones were read by immunoSEQ multiplex PCR, and TCRdb kept only the in-frame ones, dropping some. The table lists about 8,400 clones, 74% of them singletons. Tissue processing of the graft released intraepithelial and lamina propria lymphocytes from it. This sequence was found in a human patient who received an intestinal transplant, so some T cells may come from the graft donor. The chain is built from TRBV5-6 and TRBJ2-1; no reliable D call. The sample consisted of ileum tissue, taken nearly 500 days after intestinal transplant. The CDR3 protein is CASSLLASSYNEQFF. The CDR3 bases are TGTGCCAGCAGCTTGCTGGCGAGCTCCTACAATGAGCAGTTCTTC.